This TCR beta chain was documented in a study of blood T cells in healthy people across ages. Broader study findings: Diversity of TCR beta per million T cells declined in a roughly linear way with age.

This clonotype appeared a single time. The antigen remains undetermined. PCR was performed a second time for about 7 to 11 cycles using a sample-barcoded 5' primer and a J-beta primer mix. Each sample yielded at least 2.5 million CDR3-containing paired-end reads. TCRdb processed the 5' RACE reads anew with MiXCR; each CDR3 protein has one entry. Altogether roughly 1,800,000 distinct CDR3 sequences are present, just under 50% being singletons, with the ten largest covering 2.1%. V lost 5 bases to trimming and J lost 0 bases, with 16 bases between them. This CDR3 has 16 residues. Germline V gene lookup returns CDR1 SEHNR and CDR2 FQNEAQ (reference sequence).

The TCR was taken from a middle-aged woman in good health. Sequencing input: blood. The chain recombines TRBV7-9 with TRBJ2-5, with D possibly TRBD2 on 5 matching bases. CDR3 in DNA: TGTGCCAGCAGCCTATTCCCCGCGGGTTACCAAGAGACCCAGTACTTC. It translates to CASSLFPAGYQETQYF. Drawing the rest from reference TRBV7-9 and TRBJ2-5, the complete variable domain is DTGVSQNPRHKITKRGQNVTFRCDPISEHNRLYWYRQTLGQGPEFLTYFQNEAQLEKSRLLSDRFSAERPKGSFSTLEIQRTEQGDSAMYLCASSLFPAGYQETQYFGPGTRLLVL.